These 10 T cell receptor beta chains share one sample of origin, sequenced in a study of shared clonotypes between healthy human individuals. Data came from immunoSEQ multiplex PCR; TCRdb stores just in-frame clones and leaves some out. The top ten clones hold 24% of a sample with 100,000 or so clones, about 70% of them seen once. Input material: memory CD8+ T cells sorted from blood. Subset described: CD45RO+ cells pooled with CCR7-negative TemRA cells. These receptors were collected from a woman in her thirties in good health.

To note about this clone: Relative to the germline gene, one junction end is altered; a read error may explain this. The chain combines TRBV11-2 with TRBJ2-1; 15 bases match TRBD2. Germline loops: CDR1 SGHAT, CDR2 FQNNGV. The CDR3 runs to 13 residues. CDR3 amino acids: CASSLGRTSGRVF. CDR3 coding DNA: TGTGCCAGCAGCTTAGGCCGGACTAGCGGGAGGGTCTTC.

V usage is TRBV28 and J usage is TRBJ2-5; D gene unclear. CDR3 length equals 15 residues. V was shortened by 2 bases and J by 5 bases, with 15 bases between the two germline ends. Per the germline V gene, CDR1 is MDHEN and CDR2 is SYDVKM. CDR3 in amino acids: CASSLLTLLAETQYF. DNA for the CDR3: TGTGCCAGCAGTTTACTCACGCTACTGGCGGAGACCCAGTACTTC.

This clone has just a few counts. The chain uses TRBV2 and TRBJ2-7; no reliable D call. Germline CDR1 and CDR2: SNHLY and FYNNEI. This CDR3 region has 11 residues. Trimming pared 8 bases from V and 5 bases from J, leaving 10 bases between. The CDR3: CASDYANEQYF. The CDR3 coding sequence is TGTGCCAGCGATTACGCTAACGAGCAGTACTTC. The complete variable domain, with remaining parts taken from reference TRBV2 and TRBJ2-7, reads EPEVTQTPSHQVTQMGQEVILRCVPISNHLYFYWYRQILGQKVEFLVSFYNNEISEKSEIFDDQFSVERPDGSNFTLKIRSTKLEDSAMYFCASDYANEQYFGPGTRLTVT.

This clone was found many times. Other DNA sequences within the sample encode an identical CDR3. The chain joins TRBV4-2 to TRBJ2-1; 11 nucleotides line up with TRBD2. Germline V gene lookup returns CDR1 LGHNA and CDR2 YNFKEQ. V trimming: 3 bases; J trimming: 4 bases; junction bases outside the gene matches: 5. The CDR3 sequence is 16 residues long. The chain's CDR3 is CASSQDGTSGYNEQFF. The CDR3 DNA sequence: TGTGCCAGCAGCCAGGACGGGACTAGCGGATACAATGAGCAGTTCTTC.

This rearrangement joins TRBV7-9 to TRBJ2-7, with D uncertain. The V end was cut by 4 bases, the J end by 7 bases, with 11 bases between. Germline V gene sequence: CDR1 SEHNR, CDR2 FQNEAQ (reference sequence). This CDR3 has 12 amino acids. Here the CDR3 reads CASSSHLGEQYF. CDR3 nucleotide sequence: TGTGCCAGCAGCTCACACCTGGGAGAGCAGTACTTC.

The rearrangement links TRBV28 to TRBJ2-7; the match to TRBD2 covers 8 bases. The CDR3 is 12 residues long. The germline V gene has CDR1 MDHEN and CDR2 SYDVKM. V trimming: 10 bases; J trimming: 5 bases; junction bases outside the gene matches: 7. The CDR3 region has the DNA TGTGCCACCGAGGGGACTAGTAACGAGCAGTACTTC. Protein sequence: CATEGTSNEQYF.

This clone was counted many times. This chain connects TRBV19 to TRBJ2-1; 13 bases fit TRBD2. With V trimmed by 7 bases and J by 9 bases, 15 bases remained unmatched. CDR3 length: 17 residues. Germline CDR1 LNHDA, CDR2 SQIVND (reference sequence). The CDR3 region is CASTLTPGLAGEGEQFF. The CDR3, as DNA: TGTGCCAGTACCTTAACCCCCGGACTAGCGGGAGAGGGTGAGCAGTTCTTC.

This chain links TRBV6-4 with TRBJ2-2; D remains unclear. V lost 2 bases, J lost 5 bases, and 6 bases lay in between. The CDR3 extends over 13 amino acids. Germline-derived CDR1 and CDR2 are MRHNA and SNTAGT. This CDR3 reads CASSDGETGELFF. The CDR3 DNA is TGTGCCAGCAGTGACGGAGAGACCGGGGAGCTGTTTTTT.

The chain carries TRBV2 and TRBJ1-1, with unresolved D. This CDR3 spans 15 amino acids. CDR1 is SNHLY and CDR2 is FYNNEI in the germline V gene. V dropped 8 bases and J dropped 0 bases, with 16 bases sitting between them. CDR3 amino acids: CASHETTAMNTEAFF. The CDR3 bases are TGTGCCAGCCACGAGACTACAGCAATGAACACTGAAGCTTTCTTT.

This chain uses TRBV4-1 with TRBJ2-7; no definite D call. CDR1 and CDR2 from the germline V gene are MGHRA and YSYEKL. The CDR3 has 17 residues. V was trimmed by 3 bases and J by 0 bases, leaving 18 bases between them. CDR3 residues: CASSQVLYGGSSYEQYF. DNA of the CDR3: TGCGCCAGCAGCCAGGTCCTCTATGGCGGTAGCTCCTACGAGCAGTACTTC.